Listed below are T cell receptor beta chains from one sample, sequenced in a study of blood T cell repertoires in COVID-19. The protocol was immunoSEQ multiplex PCR, while the TCRdb copy is restricted to in-frame clones and leaves out a portion. The sample has around 200,000 clones, more than 70% seen once. The sample comprised peripheral blood. The receptors shown here come from a man aged 35 to 55 with active or convalescent COVID-19. CDR3s include the opening cysteine and the closing phenylalanine or tryptophan.

TRBV11-1,TRBJ2-7,CASSLSQGLSEQYF
TRBV10-2,TRBJ2-7,CASSEGRTGSSYEQYF
TRBV5-1,TRBJ2-5,CASSLGSRGGRGETQYF
TRBV28,TRBJ1-1,CASSPSLGRENTEAFF
TRBV30,TRBJ1-3,CAWSVGGTGNTIYF
TRBV10-3,TRBJ2-3,CAIGVGQGVYRDTQYF
TRBV4-3,TRBJ2-1,CASSRERVAGGNEQFF
TRBV19,TRBJ1-1,CASSIRQGEDTEAFF
TRBV11-2,TRBJ1-2,CASSSGQGGRRGYTF
TRBV30,TRBJ1-4,CAWSPGRRDNEKLFF
TRBV7-9,TRBJ1-4,CASSLAGRQGEKLFF
TRBV23-1,TRBJ2-4,CASSQSKAGFLAKNIQYF
TRBV6-2/TRBV6-3,TRBJ1-2,CASSGRQGIVYGYTF
TRBV5-1,TRBJ1-1,CASSEGQGGTEAFF
TRBV7-9,TRBJ2-5,CASSLHRGAQYF
TRBV7-2,TRBJ2-7,CATRGGNSYEQYF
TRBV28,TRBJ2-3,CASSLRLAGDTQYF
TRBV19,TRBJ1-5,CASSIKPLGQGDQPQHF
TRBV5-1,TRBJ2-2,CASGGTSGTTGELFF
TRBV6-2/TRBV6-3,TRBJ1-5,CASSYAGGGPQHF
TRBV5-1,TRBJ2-6,CASSLDSPIGANVLTF
TRBV30,TRBJ1-1,CAWRRASLNTEAFF
TRBV14,TRBJ1-2,CASSILDRGHYNYGYTF
TRBV5-1,TRBJ1-1,CASSLTGQPLYEAFF
TRBV27,TRBJ2-7,CASSGQGTHEQYF
TRBV18,TRBJ2-5,CASSPVGTSSRETQYF
TRBV28,TRBJ1-2,CASSFQGPGGYTF
TRBV2,TRBJ1-3,CASGAQARNTIYF